This T cell receptor beta chain was documented in a study of a mutant IDH1 vaccine in newly diagnosed glioma. Time point: week 23, last vaccination. Vaccination comprised doses that each held 300 ug of mutant IDH1 20-mer peptide, plus topical imiquimod. TCRdb's copy holds only in-frame clones and misses some; the assay was immunoSEQ multiplex PCR. The sample records tens of thousands of clones, about 80% being singletons. This clone was seen only a few times. What it recognizes is unknown. From germline, CDR1 is SGHAT and CDR2 FQNNGV. Trimming removed 5 bases from V and 5 bases from J, with 21 bases in between. The length of the CDR3 is 16 residues.

The source material was PBMCs, sampled from a glioma patient whose treatment included an IDH1 peptide vaccine. The sequence came from a man aged 40-49 years with glioma. The gene calls are TRBV11-2 and TRBJ2-5, with unresolved D. The CDR3 loop is CASSLRSPDLRETQYF. In nucleotides, the CDR3 is TGTGCCAGCAGCCTCCGTAGCCCGGACCTCCGGGAGACCCAGTACTTC.